The 9 T cell receptor beta chains reported below all come from one sample, sequenced in a study of cytomegalovirus exposure and HLA in healthy donors. Primers included in the PCR were 60 Vbeta and 13 Jbeta primers. Generated by immunoSEQ multiplex PCR, the TCRdb table keeps only in-frame clones and is missing some. The sample carries roughly 240,000 clones, around 80% recorded once. The sequencing input was PBMCs. The receptors here all came from a woman in her forties in good health and CMV-seropositive.

V gene TRBV9 combines with J gene TRBJ2-5, with 8 bases lining up with TRBD1. There are 15 residues in the CDR3. From germline, CDR1 is SGDLS and CDR2 YYNGEE. V lost 3 bases, J lost 3 bases, and 7 bases stayed unmatched. CDR3 sequence: CASSARDRREETQYF. The DNA for the CDR3 is TGTGCCAGCAGCGCCAGGGACAGGAGAGAAGAGACCCAGTACTTC.

This clone was seen a few times. The J gene is TRBJ1-4, the V gene TRBV11-2; the match to TRBD1 covers 7 bases. The CDR3 is made up of 15 amino acids. The V segment lost 0 bases and the J segment 8 bases; nucleotides outside the gene matches: 6. Germline CDR1 SGHAT, CDR2 FQNNGV. CDR3 in DNA: TGTGCCAGCAGCTTAGAGAGGGGGCGGATGGAAAAACTGTTTTTT. It codes for CASSLERGRMEKLFF.

The gene calls are TRBV5-8 and TRBJ1-1; possible D gene TRBD1, 6 bases. V was clipped by 4 bases and J by 0 bases, with 10 bases between them. Germline loops: CDR1 SGHTS, CDR2 YDEGEE. The CDR3 has 14 amino acids. The CDR3 protein is CASSTGQLNTEAFF. The CDR3 DNA follows: TGTGCCAGCAGCACCGGACAGTTGAACACTGAAGCTTTCTTT.

J is TRBJ1-3 and V is TRBV4-1; 7 positions match TRBD1. This CDR3 has 17 amino acids. From germline, CDR1 is MGHRA and CDR2 YSYEKL. The trim removed 1 base at V and 2 bases at J, leaving 8 bases unmatched. DNA for the CDR3: TGCGCCAGCAGCCAAGGAGGGACAGCATCTCCTGGAAACACCATATATTTT. Residues: CASSQGGTASPGNTIYF.

V gene TRBV4-1 combines with J gene TRBJ1-1; D remains unclear. The V end was cut by 4 bases, the J end by 1 base, with 10 bases between. CDR1 is MGHRA, CDR2 YSYEKL, per germline. This CDR3 spans 14 amino acids. The CDR3 loop reads CASSRVQQNTEAFF. The CDR3 nucleotides read TGCGCCAGCAGCCGAGTACAGCAGAACACTGAAGCTTTCTTT.

The chain uses TRBV18 and TRBJ1-1; D is uncertain. The germline gives CDR1 KGHSH, CDR2 LQKENI. Trimming removed 3 bases from V and 4 bases from J, with 6 bases in between. The length of the CDR3 is 12 residues. The CDR3 sequence: CASSPGATEAFF. CDR3 coding DNA: TGTGCCAGCTCACCGGGAGCCACTGAAGCTTTCTTT.

J is TRBJ1-6 and V is TRBV27; maybe TRBD1 (5 bases). Trimming took 3 bases from V and 7 from J, leaving 7 bases between them. The V gene's germline CDR1 is MNHEY and CDR2 SMNVEV (reference sequence). The CDR3 loop spans 13 amino acids. This chain's CDR3 is CASSFKGNSPLHF. The CDR3 coding sequence is TGTGCCAGCAGTTTTAAGGGGAATTCACCCCTCCACTTT.

The J gene is TRBJ2-3, the V gene TRBV7-9; 10 positions agree with TRBD2. CDR1 is SEHNR and CDR2 is FQNEAQ in the germline V gene (reference sequence). V gave up 6 bases and J gave up 5 bases; unmatched junction bases: 11. The CDR3 consists of 16 residues. The chain's CDR3 is CASSEGLAREVDTQYF. CDR3 bases: TGTGCCAGCAGTGAGGGACTAGCGAGAGAGGTAGATACGCAGTATTTT.

The genes are TRBV9 and TRBJ1-2, with D maybe TRBD1 (5 bases). Trimming shortened V by 3 bases and J by 3 bases, and 9 bases separated the two germline ends. Germline V lookup: CDR1 SGDLS, CDR2 YYNGEE. CDR3 size: 13 residues. CDR3 bases: TGTGCCAGCAGCGCCAGGGTCGACTATGGCTACACCTTC. The encoded protein is CASSARVDYGYTF.